This T cell receptor beta chain was identified during a study of breast tumors, draining lymph nodes, adjacent tissues (dated by TCRdb to 2015 to 2016). Some background on the complete study: In breast cancer patients, the study compared the TCR beta repertoires of tumor, adjacent nontumor tissue and axillary lymph nodes. The study aimed to assess the relationships and possible T-cell exchange between tumor, surrounding tissue and draining lymph node repertoires in human breast cancer. Summary of the overall study and its limitations: In luminal-like breast cancer, tumor and nontumor tissue repertoires resembled each other significantly more than in basal-like breast cancer. The data were considered consistent with the idea that most tumor T cells come from the lymph node and then expand in tumor tissue. Rather than being directly demonstrated, the conclusion that tumor T cells originate in lymph nodes was presented as consistent with a hypothesis. Tumor T-cell repertoires showed less diversity than lymph node repertoires and more diversity than nontumor tissue repertoires, and tumor T-cell repertoires showed preferential V and J gene usage.

Adjacent samples consisted of nontumor breast tissue surrounding the tumor. Via the germline V gene (reference sequence), CDR1 is DFQATT and CDR2 SNEGSKA. Taken from cysteine to phenylalanine, the CDR3 has 15 residues. Only the CDR3 part of the read is kept: 45 bases, read in frame from the first base. Germline trimming: 3 bases from V, 7 bases from J; junction bases outside gene matches: 9. TCRdb shows the sequencer as Illumina HiSeq 2000. Multiplex PCR amplification was used to build the TCR beta chain libraries. High-throughput sequencing was used to analyze the amplified TCR beta chain products. TCRdb trimmed the raw reads at Q25, called clones with MiXCR and kept productive beta chains. Each entry is one CDR3 protein sequence, shown with its most common DNA and genes. The sample yields 25,000 or so distinct CDR3 sequences; about 70% were counted once. The ten largest clones take up about 22% of the sample.

By its share of the sample, this clonotype is large (0.1 to 1%). Its antigen is unknown. The input lacks base qualities; no much larger clone sits a single base away. Sequenced sample: tumor-adjacent breast tissue. The source of this sequence is a female donor with breast cancer. Some clones in this sample may be carry-over from other donors' samples. The chain is assembled from TRBV20-1 and TRBJ1-6; 7 junctional bases match TRBD1. CDR3 sequence: CSASQTGIFNSPLHF. The DNA reads TGCAGTGCTAGCCAGACAGGGATATTCAATTCACCCCTCCACTTT.